The sequence of this T cell receptor beta chain was determined in a study of T-cell memory formation after mild COVID-19 (dated by TCRdb to 2020 to 2022). Concerning the study at large: Most TCR sequence clusters were specific to one of the two donors. Longitudinal TCRalpha and TCRbeta repertoire sequencing tracked T-cell clones expanding and contracting after mild COVID-19 in two donors. Two young, previously healthy adult volunteers, one female and one male, were included in the cohort. Broader findings and caveats from the paper: Balanced CD4/CD8 phenotypes were observed for clones contracting from day 15 to 85, whereas a bias towards CD4+ was observed for a second wave of clones expanding from day 15 to 37. The second-wave clones that peaked on day 37 were not confirmed to be SARS-CoV-2 specific. Some responding clones were found in pre-infection memory, which suggests that pre-existing cross-reactive memory T cells took part in the SARS-CoV-2 response. The study included only two mild cases, and larger cohorts that include severe cases with pre-infection samples were judged to be necessary. Contracting CD4+ clones were located mainly in the CM and EM memory subsets, whereas CD8+ clones were found to be enriched in EMRA.

Points on this clonotype: Its target antigen remains unknown. It has no much larger one-base neighbor in the sample; base qualities were not kept.

For sequencing, an Illumina NovaSeq 6000 was employed. TCRalpha and TCRbeta cDNA libraries were built by 5'RACE with constant-segment primers, adding sample barcodes and unique molecular identifiers. Trizol reagent was used to extract RNA from every sample. The libraries were amplified in two PCR steps, and the second step added a second sample barcode and Illumina TruSeq adapters. Sequencing of the libraries was done on an Illumina NovaSeq, producing 2 x 150 bp paired-end reads. Per the original workflow: Demultiplexing of reads and collapsing into UMI-guided consensus sequences were performed with migec v1.2.7. Using mixcr v2.1.11, the UMI consensuses were aligned to TRA and TRB V and J templates and assembled into clonotypes. Clonotypes were classified as expanded or contracted when called significant by both edgeR and NoisET, with noise models trained on biological replicates. For edgeR calls, the thresholds were a false discovery rate-adjusted p below 0.01 and a log2 fold-change of 1. As an exploratory analysis of dynamics, max-normalized trajectories of the 1000 most abundant clonotypes were examined by PCA with hierarchical clustering. Separately sequenced CD4+ and CD8+ repertoires were used to assign the CD4 or CD8 phenotype of responding clones. In TCRdb, the public reads were trimmed at Q25 with fastp and aligned with MiXCR, with productive beta chains retained. Rows are combined by CDR3 protein, so each entry shows the most common genes and DNA. In this record, the V and J calls reflect TCRdb's handling and not the investigators' own analysis. The sample includes fewer than 400,000 distinct CDR3 sequences, with about 16% observed a single time. Together, the top ten hold roughly a fifth of the sample.

Sequences LGHNA (CDR1) and YSLEER (CDR2) are obtained from the germline V gene. The CDR3 contains 16 residues, cysteine and phenylalanine counted. The kept DNA is CDR3 alone, 48 bases in frame from the first base. V lost 4 bases and J lost 3 bases, and the count of bases not matched to a germline gene is 3. Ficoll-Paque density gradient centrifugation was used to isolate PBMCs. Source material: PBMCs or a T cell subset sorted from them (not recorded which). The chain is made from TRBV4-3 and TRBJ2-5, with 15 bases aligning to TRBD2. This sequence originates from a man younger than 35 who had mild COVID-19 (a few samples of this study predate the infection). The sample titles of this study are shuffled in the database, so cell type and time point are left out; the donor was told from shared clones. The CDR3 has the sequence CASSRGLAGGEETQYF. DNA sequence: TGCGCCAGCAGCCGGGGACTAGCGGGGGGAGAAGAGACCCAGTACTTC.